Following are 6 T cell receptor beta chains from one sample sequenced in a study of Tregs in tolerant kidney transplant recipients. Only in-frame clones appear in the TCRdb table, and some are missing; sequencing was by immunoSEQ multiplex PCR. The sample contains around 120,000 clones, around nine tenths of which appear only once. Material for sequencing was CD4+ T cells from blood. These receptor sequences come from a human donor in good health.

The genes are TRBV18 and TRBJ2-6; TRBD1 matches at 8 bases. Unmatched junction bases numbered 0, after V lost 3 bases and J lost 2 bases. CDR1 KGHSH and CDR2 LQKENI come from the germline V gene. This CDR3 contains 15 residues. The CDR3 loop is CASSPDRAGANVLTF. In DNA, the CDR3 is TGTGCCAGCTCACCGGACAGGGCTGGGGCCAACGTCCTGACTTTC.

The V gene is TRBV30, the J gene TRBJ2-2, with D possibly TRBD1 on 7 matching bases. Germline V CDR1 and CDR2: GTSNPN, SVGIG (reference sequence). This CDR3 is built from 13 residues. The germline V and J ends were trimmed by 4 bases and 6 bases, with 12 bases remaining between them. The CDR3 loop reads CAWTIRGAGELFF. In DNA form, the CDR3 reads TGTGCCTGGACCATCAGGGGGGCCGGGGAGCTGTTTTTT.

This rearrangement joins TRBV6-6 to TRBJ2-5, with D hard to call. The V and J ends lost 6 bases and 2 bases respectively, with 19 bases between them. Germline CDR1 and CDR2: MNHNY and SVGAGI (reference sequence). This CDR3 comprises 16 residues. This CDR3 is CASSPGLILAQETQYF. The CDR3 DNA follows: TGTGCCAGCAGCCCAGGTTTAATTCTCGCTCAAGAGACCCAGTACTTC.

CDR3 DNA: TGTGCCAGCAGTGACCGACAGGGCGCCCCTAATCAGCCCCAGCATTTT. This encodes CASSDRQGAPNQPQHF. The genes are TRBV6-1 and TRBJ1-5, with TRBD1 identical over 7 bases. The V gene's germline CDR1 is MNHNS and CDR2 SASEGT. V gave up 3 bases and J gave up 4 bases; unmatched junction bases: 9. The CDR3 has 16 residues.

The rearrangement links TRBV5-5 to TRBJ1-1; tentatively, D is TRBD1 (5 bases). The CDR3 has 14 amino acids. V was clipped by 7 bases and J by 1 base, with 14 bases between them. CDR1 is SGHKS, CDR2 YYEKEE, per germline (reference sequence). The CDR3 reads CASRVAGRNTEAFF. The DNA for the CDR3 is TGTGCCAGCCGGGTCGCAGGGAGGAACACTGAAGCTTTCTTT. The variable domain in full, with the rest retrieved from reference TRBV5-5 and TRBJ1-1, is DAGVTQSPTHLIKTRGQQVTLRCSPISGHKSVSWYQQVLGQGPQFIFQYYEKEERGRGNFPDRFSARQFPNYSSELNVNALLLGDSALYLCASRVAGRNTEAFFGQGTRLTVV.

The chain is built from TRBV5-5 and TRBJ1-3; D remains unclear. CDR1 is SGHKS, CDR2 YYEKEE, per germline (reference sequence). This CDR3 has 16 amino acids. V was trimmed by 1 base and J by 4 bases, leaving 15 bases between them. The CDR3 loop is CASSLSPIAAGNTIYF. For the CDR3, the DNA is TGTGCCAGCAGCTTGTCCCCGATAGCGGCCGGAAACACCATATATTTT.